This T cell receptor (beta chain) came from a study of cytomegalovirus exposure and HLA in healthy donors. Study information: Researchers previously reported finding fewer than 140 million unique TCR beta sequences from 150 million to 200 million T cells. General study results and limits: There were several of the most significant clusters that appeared linked to common viral pathogens in a later analysis. Many donors shared some public TCRs, even though most TCR sequences were rare.

Primers: 60 Vbeta forward and 13 Jbeta reverse. TCRdb keeps only in-frame clones here, not all; method: immunoSEQ multiplex PCR. The profile covers 150,000 to 200,000 clones, with around three quarters appearing a single time and 2% to 2.5% taken by the ten largest. As for this clone: Antigen: not known.

CDR3 length: 16 amino acids. Germline V lookup: CDR1 SGDLS, CDR2 YYNGEE. Trimming cost V 0 bases and J 3 bases, with 15 bases left between them. Sequencing was done on a sample of PBMCs. V gene TRBV9 combines with J gene TRBJ1-1; maybe TRBD1 (6 bases). The sequence derives from a woman in her forties or fifties in good health and CMV-seronegative. Here the CDR3 DNA reads TGTGCCAGCAGCGTAGAGGGGGGGGAACGGGACACTGAAGCTTTCTTT. As protein: CASSVEGGERDTEAFF.